This note documents a single T cell receptor (beta chain) sequence. The target antigen is unknown. These data belong to a study of shared clonotypes between healthy human individuals. Study-wide findings and caveats: Clonotypes shared by all four sorted-subset donors had higher generation probabilities than non-shared clonotypes. Among a few donors, approximately 4.6% of naive CD4 clonotypes were found in common.

Germline assignment: CDR1 SGDLS and CDR2 YYNGEE. V lost 4 bases, J lost 3 bases, and 12 bases stayed unmatched. This CDR3 has 16 amino acids. DNA at roughly 0.2 ug, 30,000 or so T cell genomes, went into sorted-subset replicate PCRs. Here immunoSEQ multiplex PCR was the method, and the copy in TCRdb shows in-frame clones only, minus some. The data contain about 600,000 clones, about 98% of them seen just once; the ten biggest clones take up 0.25% to 0.35%. Naive-designated CD8 cells lacked CD45RO, were positively enriched for CCR7, and omitted terminally differentiated effector memory CD45RA+ cells. V and J are TRBV9 and TRBJ2-7, with TRBD1 matching over 8 bases. Material: naive CD8+ T cells sorted from blood. This receptor was identified in a young man in good health. The CDR3 region is CASSPGQGINNYEQYF. The CDR3, as DNA: TGTGCCAGCAGCCCAGGACAGGGAATAAATAACTACGAGCAGTACTTC.